These T cell receptor beta chains were read from a single sample in a study of blood T cell repertoires in COVID-19. The assay was immunoSEQ multiplex PCR, and TCRdb's table has in-frame clones only and misses some. The sample holds roughly 150,000 clones, about 88% seen once. Sample: peripheral blood. The receptors derive from a man aged 50-60 years who had recovered from COVID-19. The CDR3 runs from the conserved cysteine through the conserved F or W. A D gene is named only where the DNA matches it firmly. Not all rows give a size; the values are once, few, many and, for expanded clones, a class.

-	-	15	TRBV21-1	TRBJ2-7	TGTGCCAGCAGCAAAGAGTGGGACTTTGCCTACGAGCAGTACTTC	CASSKEWDFAYEQYF
-	TRBD1	13	TRBV5-6	TRBJ2-5	TGTGCCAGCAGCCCGGGACAGCAAGAGACCCAGTACTTC	CASSPGQQETQYF
-	-	13	TRBV4-3	TRBJ1-5	TGCGCCAGCAGCCAAGAGTACAATCAGCCCCAGCATTTT	CASSQEYNQPQHF
-	TRBD1	15	TRBV6-1	TRBJ2-7	TGTGCCAGCAGTGAAGGGGAGGACAGGGGTGACGAGCAGTACTTC	CASSEGEDRGDEQYF
-	TRBD2	14	TRBV29-1	TRBJ2-5	TGCAGCGTTGAAGATCTAGCGGGACAAGAGACCCAGTACTTC	CSVEDLAGQETQYF
-	-	16	TRBV13	TRBJ2-3	TGTGCCAGCAGCAAGAGACAGGCGCAAGGGCCAGATACGCAGTATTTT	CASSKRQAQGPDTQYF
once	-	16	TRBV9	TRBJ2-3	TGTGCCAGCAGCGTAGTAGGAGGGAAGAGCACAGATACGCAGTATTTT	CASSVVGGKSTDTQYF
-	TRBD1	16	TRBV28	TRBJ1-1	TGTGCCAGCAGTTTATGGAGGACAGGGGGCGGGGGTGAAGCTTTCTTT	CASSLWRTGGGGEAFF
once	-	14	TRBV2	TRBJ1-5	TGTGCCAGCAGTGATGGAGGTGGCAATCAGCCCCAGCATTTT	CASSDGGGNQPQHF
-	-	15	TRBV6-5	TRBJ2-2	TGTGCCAGCAGACCTCCCCGTGGCAATGACGGGGAGCTGTTTTTT	CASRPPRGNDGELFF
-	-	12	TRBV19	TRBJ1-2	TGTGCCAGTAGGAGATCCGGGGGGGGCTACACCTTC	CASRRSGGGYTF
-	TRBD1	15	TRBV18	TRBJ1-2	TGTGCCAGCTCACCCCTGGGACAGGGAAAAGGGGGCTACACCTTC	CASSPLGQGKGGYTF
-	TRBD2	17	TRBV3-1/TRBV3-2	TRBJ2-1	TGTGCCAGCAGCCGCCTGGGCGGGAGGGCTGGATACAATGAGCAGTTCTTC	CASSRLGGRAGYNEQFF
-	-	16	TRBV5-4	TRBJ1-3	TGTGCCAGCAGCTTGGCAGTTCCTTCCTCTGGAAACACCATATATTTT	CASSLAVPSSGNTIYF
-	-	12	TRBV7-3	TRBJ1-5	TGTGCCAGCAGCTTTTCCGATCAGCCCCAGCATTTT	CASSFSDQPQHF
-	-	15	TRBV9	TRBJ1-2	TGTGCCAGCAGCGTAGCCACGGGAAATAACTATGGCTACACCTTC	CASSVATGNNYGYTF
-	-	15	TRBV5-4	TRBJ1-6	TGTGCCAGCAGCTTGGTGAAAGGTAGCAATTCACCCCTCCACTTT	CASSLVKGSNSPLHF
-	TRBD1	16	TRBV10-1	TRBJ1-1	TGCGCCAGCAGTGAGTTTAGGACAGGGATGAACACTGAAGCTTTCTTT	CASSEFRTGMNTEAFF
-	-	15	TRBV25-1	TRBJ2-2	TGTGCCAGCAGTGAATGGGGGCAGAACACCGGGGAGCTGTTTTTT	CASSEWGQNTGELFF
once	-	17	TRBV19	TRBJ2-4	TGTGCCAGTAGTATAGTAATAGGGCAGGGAGGCAAAAACATTCAGTACTTC	CASSIVIGQGGKNIQYF
-	-	15	TRBV3-1/TRBV3-2	TRBJ2-2	TGTGCCAGCAGCCAAGGAGGTTTTGGCACCGGGGAGCTGTTTTTT	CASSQGGFGTGELFF
-	TRBD1	17	TRBV19	TRBJ1-5	TGTGCCAGTAGTATCACCGGGACAGGGCATAGCAATCAGCCCCAGCATTTT	CASSITGTGHSNQPQHF
-	TRBD2	16	TRBV9	TRBJ2-7	TGTGCCAGCAGCCCGGAAGCGGGGGGCCCCTCCTACGAGCAGTACTTC	CASSPEAGGPSYEQYF
-	TRBD1	17	TRBV4-3	TRBJ1-1	TGCGCCAGCAGCCAAGGGACAGGGTTGGCCTGGGACACTGAAGCTTTCTTT	CASSQGTGLAWDTEAFF
-	-	14	TRBV9	TRBJ1-2	TGTGCCAGCAGCGTAGACACCGTAAACTATGGCTACACCTTC	CASSVDTVNYGYTF
once	TRBD2	14	TRBV19	TRBJ2-7	TGTGCCAGTAGTAGCGGGAGTGTATCCTACGAGCAGTACTTC	CASSSGSVSYEQYF
-	TRBD1	13	TRBV28	TRBJ2-5	TGTGCCAGCCGAGGACAGGTACAAGAGACCCAGTACTTC	CASRGQVQETQYF
-	TRBD1	15	TRBV5-4	TRBJ2-1	TGTGCCAGCAGCCTACAGGGGGCCTCCTACAATGAGCAGTTCTTC	CASSLQGASYNEQFF
-	-	12	TRBV6-2/TRBV6-3	TRBJ1-5	TGTGCCAGCAGCCCCCCAGGGCAGCCCCAGCATTTT	CASSPPGQPQHF
-	-	16	TRBV5-4	TRBJ2-3	TGTGCCAGCAGCTTCCCGGGGATTCTTAGCACAGATACGCAGTATTTT	CASSFPGILSTDTQYF
-	-	14	TRBV7-2	TRBJ1-1	TGTGCCAGCAGCTTAGTAGGGAGGAACACTGAAGCTTTCTTT	CASSLVGRNTEAFF
few	TRBD2	14	TRBV11-1	TRBJ2-3	TGTGCCAGCAGCTCCTGGACTAGCGTTGATACGCAGTATTTT	CASSSWTSVDTQYF
-	-	16	TRBV6-2/TRBV6-3	TRBJ1-1	TGTGCCAGCAGTTACTCTGGGGCAGCTCTGAACACTGAAGCTTTCTTT	CASSYSGAALNTEAFF
-	-	13	TRBV10-1	TRBJ1-5	TGCGCCAGCAGCCAGGGCGGCAATCAGCCCCAGCATTTT	CASSQGGNQPQHF
-	-	14	TRBV18	TRBJ1-5	TGTGCCAGCTCACCACAGGACTCCAATCAGCCCCAGCATTTT	CASSPQDSNQPQHF
-	-	16	TRBV7-2	TRBJ2-7	TGTGCCAGCAGCTTACGCCTCCCTCTTAGCTCCTACGAGCAGTACTTC	CASSLRLPLSSYEQYF
-	-	15	TRBV6-5	TRBJ1-5	TGTGCCAGCAGCAGCGGGACACCTAGCAATCAGCCCCAGCATTTT	CASSSGTPSNQPQHF
-	-	14	TRBV2	TRBJ2-2	TGTGCCAGCAAGGAAGGGGAAGGCACCGGGGAGCTGTTTTTT	CASKEGEGTGELFF
-	TRBD1	15	TRBV7-3	TRBJ2-2	TGTGCCAGCAGCTTAGACGCTTACAGGGGCGGGGAGCTGTTTTTT	CASSLDAYRGGELFF
-	-	13	TRBV12-3/TRBV12-4	TRBJ1-1	TGTGCCAGCAGTTTTGTGGGGACAACTGAAGCTTTCTTT	CASSFVGTTEAFF
-	-	15	TRBV6-1	TRBJ2-1	TGTGCCAGCAGTGATGGCCGGACTCTTTCTCCAAGGCAGTTCTTC	CASSDGRTLSPRQFF